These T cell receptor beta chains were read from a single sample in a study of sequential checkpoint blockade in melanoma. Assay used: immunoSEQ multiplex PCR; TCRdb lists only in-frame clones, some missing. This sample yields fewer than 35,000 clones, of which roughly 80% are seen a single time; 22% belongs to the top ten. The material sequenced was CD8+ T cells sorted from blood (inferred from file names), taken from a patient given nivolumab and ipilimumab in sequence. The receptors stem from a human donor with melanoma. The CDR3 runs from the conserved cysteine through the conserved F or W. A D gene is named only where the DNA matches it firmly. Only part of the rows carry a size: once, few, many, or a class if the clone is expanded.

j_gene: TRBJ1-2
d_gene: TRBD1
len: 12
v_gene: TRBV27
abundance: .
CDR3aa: CASSPYRGGYTF
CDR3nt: TGTGCCAGCAGTCCATACAGGGGAGGCTACACCTTC

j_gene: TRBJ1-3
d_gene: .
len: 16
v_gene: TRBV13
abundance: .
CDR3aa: CASSNRQSFSGNTIYF
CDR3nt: TGTGCCAGCAGCAACCGACAGAGTTTCTCTGGAAACACCATATATTTT

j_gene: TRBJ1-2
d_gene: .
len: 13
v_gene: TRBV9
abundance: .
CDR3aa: CASSVGGLDGYTF
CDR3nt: TGTGCCAGCAGCGTAGGAGGGCTGGATGGCTACACCTTC

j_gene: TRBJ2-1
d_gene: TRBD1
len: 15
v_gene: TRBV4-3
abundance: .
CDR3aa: CASSQDLGQGDEQFF
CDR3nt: TGCGCCAGCAGCCAAGATCTGGGACAGGGCGATGAGCAGTTCTTC

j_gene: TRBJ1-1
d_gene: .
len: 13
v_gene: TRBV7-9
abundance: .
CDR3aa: CASKSSLSTEAFF
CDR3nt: TGTGCGAGCAAATCGTCCCTCAGCACTGAAGCTTTCTTT

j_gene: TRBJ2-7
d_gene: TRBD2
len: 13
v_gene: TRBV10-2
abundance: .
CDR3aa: CASQTSPPYEQYF
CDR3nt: TGCGCCAGCCAGACTAGCCCCCCCTACGAGCAGTACTTC

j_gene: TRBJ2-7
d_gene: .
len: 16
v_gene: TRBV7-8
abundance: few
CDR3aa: CASSLDPGFASYEQYF
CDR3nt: TGTGCCAGCAGCTTAGACCCAGGGTTTGCATCCTACGAGCAGTACTTC

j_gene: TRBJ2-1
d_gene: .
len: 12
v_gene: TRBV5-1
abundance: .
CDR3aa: CASSLDGERLFF
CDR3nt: TGCGCCAGCAGCTTGGATGGTGAGAGATTGTTCTTC

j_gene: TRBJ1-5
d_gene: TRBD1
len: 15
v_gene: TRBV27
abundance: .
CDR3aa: CASSPGQGGGQPQHF
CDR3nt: TGTGCCAGCAGTCCGGGACAGGGCGGGGGTCAGCCCCAGCATTTT

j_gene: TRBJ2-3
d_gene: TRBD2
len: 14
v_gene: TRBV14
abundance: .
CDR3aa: CASRGIAGTDTQYF
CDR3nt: TGTGCCAGCAGGGGAATAGCGGGGACAGATACGCAGTATTTT

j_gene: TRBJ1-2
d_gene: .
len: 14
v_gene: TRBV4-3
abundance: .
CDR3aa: CASSPAWLSYGYTF
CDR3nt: TGCGCCAGCAGCCCCGCTTGGCTCTCCTATGGCTACACCTTC

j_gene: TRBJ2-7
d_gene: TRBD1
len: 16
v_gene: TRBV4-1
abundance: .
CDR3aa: CASSQEGTGISYEQYF
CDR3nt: TGCGCCAGCAGCCAAGAAGGGACAGGGATCTCCTACGAGCAGTACTTC

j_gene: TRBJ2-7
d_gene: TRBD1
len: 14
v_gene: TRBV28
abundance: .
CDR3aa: CASRWVTGGYEQYF
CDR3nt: TGTGCCAGCAGATGGGTTACAGGGGGCTACGAGCAGTACTTC

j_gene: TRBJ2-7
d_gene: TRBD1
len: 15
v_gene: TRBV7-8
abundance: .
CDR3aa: CASSLVGTGAYEQYF
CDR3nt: TGTGCCAGCAGCTTAGTGGGGACAGGGGCCTACGAGCAGTACTTC

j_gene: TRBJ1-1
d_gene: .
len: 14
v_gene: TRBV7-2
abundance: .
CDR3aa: CASSHRQTDTEAFF
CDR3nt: TGTGCCAGCAGCCACCGACAGACCGACACTGAAGCTTTCTTT

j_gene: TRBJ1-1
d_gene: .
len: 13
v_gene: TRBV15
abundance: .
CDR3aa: CATSIPSSTEAFF
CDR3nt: TGTGCCACCAGCATACCTTCGAGCACTGAAGCTTTCTTT

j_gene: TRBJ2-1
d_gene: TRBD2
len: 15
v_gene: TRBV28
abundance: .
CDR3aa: CASSFMGLAGDEQFF
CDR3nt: TGTGCCAGCAGTTTTATGGGACTAGCGGGAGATGAGCAGTTCTTC

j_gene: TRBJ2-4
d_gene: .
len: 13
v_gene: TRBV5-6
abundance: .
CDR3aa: CASSLGRRDIQYF
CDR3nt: TGTGCCAGCAGCTTGGGCCGGCGGGACATTCAGTACTTC

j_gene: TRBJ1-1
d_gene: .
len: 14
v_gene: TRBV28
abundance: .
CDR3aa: CASSPAFGTMQAFF
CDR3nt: TGTGCCAGCAGTCCGGCCTTCGGGACAATGCAAGCTTTCTTT

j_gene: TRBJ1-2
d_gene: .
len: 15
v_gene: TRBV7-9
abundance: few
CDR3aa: CASSSTVMGDYGYTF
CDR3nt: TGTGCCAGCAGCTCGACGGTAATGGGAGACTATGGCTACACCTTC

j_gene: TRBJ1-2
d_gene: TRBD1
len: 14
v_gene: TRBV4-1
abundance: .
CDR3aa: CASSQEGTGDGYTF
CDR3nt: TGCGCCAGCAGCCAAGAAGGGACAGGGGATGGCTACACCTTC

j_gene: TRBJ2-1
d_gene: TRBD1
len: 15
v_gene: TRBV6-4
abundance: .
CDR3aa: CASSFGQGAKNEQFF
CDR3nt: TGTGCCAGCAGTTTCGGACAGGGGGCTAAAAATGAGCAGTTCTTC

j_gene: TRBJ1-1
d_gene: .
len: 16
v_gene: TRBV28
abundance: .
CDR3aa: CASSSPGVRGNTEAFF
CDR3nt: TGTGCCAGCAGTTCCCCCGGGGTGCGGGGGAACACTGAAGCTTTCTTT

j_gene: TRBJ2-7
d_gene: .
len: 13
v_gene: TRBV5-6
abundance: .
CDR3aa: CASSLVQGYEQYF
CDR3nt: TGTGCCAGCAGCTTGGTACAGGGCTACGAGCAGTACTTC

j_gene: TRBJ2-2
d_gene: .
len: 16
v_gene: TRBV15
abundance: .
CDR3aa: CATSTREGMGTGELFF
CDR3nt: TGTGCCACCAGCACTAGAGAGGGAATGGGAACCGGGGAGCTGTTTTTT

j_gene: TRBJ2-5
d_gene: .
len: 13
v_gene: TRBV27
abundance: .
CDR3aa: CASKGGTVETQYF
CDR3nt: TGTGCCAGCAAAGGGGGAACCGTAGAGACCCAGTACTTC

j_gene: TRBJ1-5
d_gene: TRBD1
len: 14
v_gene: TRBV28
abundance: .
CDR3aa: CASSFTGVNQPQHF
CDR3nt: TGTGCCAGCAGTTTTACAGGGGTCAATCAGCCCCAGCATTTT

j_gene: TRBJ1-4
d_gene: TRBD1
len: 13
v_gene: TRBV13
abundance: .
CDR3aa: CASSTGVNEKLFF
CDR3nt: TGTGCCAGCTCGACAGGGGTTAATGAAAAACTGTTTTTT

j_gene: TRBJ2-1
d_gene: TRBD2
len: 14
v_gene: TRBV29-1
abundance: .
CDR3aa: CSVVRAGGVNEQFF
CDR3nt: TGCAGCGTTGTTCGAGCGGGGGGGGTCAATGAGCAGTTCTTC